Below are 5 T cell receptor beta chains sequenced from a single sample in a study of T cell responses to AZD1222 COVID-19 vaccine. Some clones are missing from TCRdb's copy, which holds only in-frame ones; the method was immunoSEQ multiplex PCR. The sample records roughly 150,000 clones, around 90% being singletons. The sequenced sample was peripheral blood, obtained on day 0 of AZD1222 vaccination. The receptors were sampled from an adult in good health.

The chain carries TRBV6-5 and TRBJ1-5; D ambiguous. This CDR3 has 14 residues. V dropped 7 bases and J dropped 4 bases, with 14 bases sitting between them. Per germline, CDR1 MNHEY and CDR2 SVGAGI. CDR3 region: CASMNWEPNQPQHF. CDR3 coding DNA: TGTGCCAGCATGAACTGGGAACCGAATCAGCCCCAGCATTTT.

This clone has a single count. The rearrangement links TRBV30 to TRBJ1-1; a possible D gene is TRBD1 (6 bases). The CDR3 totals 12 residues. In germline, CDR1 is GTSNPN, CDR2 SVGIG (reference sequence). V lost 2 bases, J lost 7 bases, and 11 bases lay in between. CDR3 loop: CAWSRGAGEAFF. The CDR3 nucleotides read TGTGCCTGGAGTCGGGGGGCAGGTGAAGCTTTCTTT.

The chain carries TRBV29-1 and TRBJ2-5, with D maybe TRBD2 (6 bases). V shed 4 bases and J shed 2 bases, with 23 bases lying between them. The germline V gene encodes CDR1 SQVTM and CDR2 ANQGSEA. This CDR3 has 17 amino acids. In DNA form, the CDR3 reads TGCAGCGTTGGTACGGCTGGGGGGACGGTGGTGCAAGAGACCCAGTACTTC. This translates into CSVGTAGGTVVQETQYF. The full variable domain, completed using reference TRBV29-1 and TRBJ2-5, is SAVISQKPSRDICQRGTSLTIQCQVDSQVTMMFWYRQQPGQSLTLIATANQGSEATYESGFVIDKFPISRPNLTFSTLTVSNMSPEDSSIYLCSVGTAGGTVVQETQYFGPGTRLLVL.

The gene calls are TRBV5-1 and TRBJ1-4; D is perhaps TRBD1 (5 bases). The germline CDR1 and CDR2 sequences are SGHRS and YFSETQ. The CDR3 spans 13 residues. Trimming pared 4 bases from V and 1 base from J, leaving 5 bases between. The chain's CDR3 is CASSRGTNEKLFF. CDR3 in DNA: TGCGCCAGCAGCAGGGGAACTAATGAAAAACTGTTTTTT.

The chain is built from TRBV5-1 and TRBJ2-3; D may be TRBD1 or TRBD2 (5 bases each). The germline V gene encodes CDR1 SGHRS and CDR2 YFSETQ. Trimming took off 0 bases at V and 2 bases at J, with 13 bases between the two ends. The CDR3 is 16 amino acids. Here the CDR3 reads CASSLEPGPHTDTQYF. In DNA form, the CDR3 reads TGCGCCAGCAGCTTGGAACCGGGACCCCACACAGATACGCAGTATTTT.